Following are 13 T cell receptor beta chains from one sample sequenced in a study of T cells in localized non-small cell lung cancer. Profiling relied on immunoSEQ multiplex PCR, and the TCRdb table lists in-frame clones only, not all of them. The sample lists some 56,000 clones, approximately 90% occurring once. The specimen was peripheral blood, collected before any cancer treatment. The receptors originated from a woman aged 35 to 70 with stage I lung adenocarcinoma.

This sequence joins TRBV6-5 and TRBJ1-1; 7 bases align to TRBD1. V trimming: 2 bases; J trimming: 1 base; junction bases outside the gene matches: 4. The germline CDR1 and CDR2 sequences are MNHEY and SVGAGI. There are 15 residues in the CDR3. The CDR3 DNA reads TGTGCCAGCAGTTACATAGGGGGCAGGAACACTGAAGCTTTCTTT. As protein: CASSYIGGRNTEAFF.

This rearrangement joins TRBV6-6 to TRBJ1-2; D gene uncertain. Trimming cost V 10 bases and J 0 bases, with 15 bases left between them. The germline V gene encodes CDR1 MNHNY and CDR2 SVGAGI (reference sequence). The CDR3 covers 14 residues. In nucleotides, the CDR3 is TGTGCCACCATAAGAAGGACCTCTAACTATGGCTACACCTTC. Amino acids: CATIRRTSNYGYTF.

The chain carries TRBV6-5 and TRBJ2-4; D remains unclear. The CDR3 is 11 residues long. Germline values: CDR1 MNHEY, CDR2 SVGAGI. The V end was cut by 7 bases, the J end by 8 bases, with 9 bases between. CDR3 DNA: TGTGCCAGCAAGACGGTAGACATTCAGTACTTC. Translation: CASKTVDIQYF.

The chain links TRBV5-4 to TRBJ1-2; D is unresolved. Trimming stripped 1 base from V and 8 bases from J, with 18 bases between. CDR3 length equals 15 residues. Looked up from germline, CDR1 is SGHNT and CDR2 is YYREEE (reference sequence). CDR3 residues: CASSLWAAPAQGYTF. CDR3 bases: TGTGCCAGCAGCTTGTGGGCGGCCCCCGCTCAGGGCTACACCTTC.

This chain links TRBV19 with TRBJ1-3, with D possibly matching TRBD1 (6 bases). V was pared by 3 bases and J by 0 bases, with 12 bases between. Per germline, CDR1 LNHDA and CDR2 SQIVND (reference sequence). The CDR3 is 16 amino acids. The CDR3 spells CASSMDRLISGNTIYF. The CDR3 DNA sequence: TGTGCCAGTAGTATGGACAGATTAATCTCTGGAAACACCATATATTTT.

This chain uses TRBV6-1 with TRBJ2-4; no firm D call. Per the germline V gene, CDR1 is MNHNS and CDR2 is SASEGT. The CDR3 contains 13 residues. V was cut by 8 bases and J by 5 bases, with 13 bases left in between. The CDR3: CASFGRLQNIQYF. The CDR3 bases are TGTGCCAGCTTCGGACGGCTCCAAAACATTCAGTACTTC.

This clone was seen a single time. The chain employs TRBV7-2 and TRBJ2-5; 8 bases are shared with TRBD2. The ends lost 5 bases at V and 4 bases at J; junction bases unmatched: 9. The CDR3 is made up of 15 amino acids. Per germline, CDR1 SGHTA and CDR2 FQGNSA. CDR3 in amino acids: CASSPGGAGVETQYF. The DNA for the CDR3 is TGTGCCAGCAGCCCCGGGGGAGCGGGGGTAGAGACCCAGTACTTC.

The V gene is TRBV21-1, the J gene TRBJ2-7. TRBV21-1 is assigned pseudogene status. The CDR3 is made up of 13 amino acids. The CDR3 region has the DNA TGTGCCAGCTTGCCGGGACGGAGCTACGAGCAGTACTTC. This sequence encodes CASLPGRSYEQYF.

The CDR3 nucleotides read TGTGCCAGCAGCTTGGCGGGCCGGGGTTTTGAGACCCAGTACTTC. Translated: CASSLAGRGFETQYF. The chain employs TRBV5-6 and TRBJ2-5; TRBD2 is a possible D gene (5 bases). This CDR3 has 15 residues. Germline V gene sequence: CDR1 SGHDT, CDR2 YYEEEE. V lost 0 bases to trimming and J lost 5 bases, with 14 bases between them.

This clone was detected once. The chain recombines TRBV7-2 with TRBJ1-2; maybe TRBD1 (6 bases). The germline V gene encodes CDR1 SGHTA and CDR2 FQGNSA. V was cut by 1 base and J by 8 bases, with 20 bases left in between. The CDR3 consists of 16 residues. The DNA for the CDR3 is TGTGCCAGCAGCTTAGGTTGGGGACGGGACATGAAAGGCTACACCTTC. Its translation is CASSLGWGRDMKGYTF.

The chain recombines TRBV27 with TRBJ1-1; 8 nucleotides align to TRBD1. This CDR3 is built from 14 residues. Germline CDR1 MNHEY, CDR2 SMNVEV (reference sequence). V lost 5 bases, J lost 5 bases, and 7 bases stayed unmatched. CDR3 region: CASSLIQGVTEAFF. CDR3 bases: TGTGCCAGCAGTCTTATACAGGGGGTAACTGAAGCTTTCTTT.

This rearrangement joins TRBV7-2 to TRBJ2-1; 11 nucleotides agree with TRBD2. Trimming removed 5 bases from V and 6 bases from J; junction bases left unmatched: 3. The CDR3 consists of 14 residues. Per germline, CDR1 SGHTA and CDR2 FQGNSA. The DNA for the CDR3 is TGTGCCAGCAGCGTTAGCGGGGGGGTCAATGAGCAGTTCTTC. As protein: CASSVSGGVNEQFF.

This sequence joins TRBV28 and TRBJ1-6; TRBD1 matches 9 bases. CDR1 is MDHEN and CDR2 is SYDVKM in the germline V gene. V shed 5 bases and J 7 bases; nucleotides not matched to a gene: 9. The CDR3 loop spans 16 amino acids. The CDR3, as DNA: TGTGCCAGCAGTGCCCCGGGACAGGGACAGAATTCACCCCTCCACTTT. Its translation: CASSAPGQGQNSPLHF.